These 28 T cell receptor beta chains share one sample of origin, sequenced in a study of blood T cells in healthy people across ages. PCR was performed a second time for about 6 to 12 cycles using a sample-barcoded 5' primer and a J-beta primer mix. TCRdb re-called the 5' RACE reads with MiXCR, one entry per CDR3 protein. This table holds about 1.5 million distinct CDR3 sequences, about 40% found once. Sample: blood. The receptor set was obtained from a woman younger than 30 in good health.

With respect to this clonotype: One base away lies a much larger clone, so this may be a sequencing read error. The CDR3 bases are TGCAGCGTTGAGGTCTTTAGCGGGTCTGCCTACGAGCAGTACTTC. It specifies CSVEVFSGSAYEQYF. The chain links TRBV29-1 to TRBJ2-7; 7 nucleotides match TRBD2. Germline V CDR1 and CDR2: SQVTM, ANQGSEA. CDR3 length equals 15 residues. J was trimmed by 2 bases and V by 3 bases; bases with no gene match: 10.

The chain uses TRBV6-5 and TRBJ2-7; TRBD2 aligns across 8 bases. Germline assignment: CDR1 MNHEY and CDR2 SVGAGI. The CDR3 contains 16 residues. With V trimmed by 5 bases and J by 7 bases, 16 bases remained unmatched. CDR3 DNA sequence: TGTGCCAGCAGTACCGACGGGACTAGAGGCTTCAATGAGCAGTACTTC. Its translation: CASSTDGTRGFNEQYF.

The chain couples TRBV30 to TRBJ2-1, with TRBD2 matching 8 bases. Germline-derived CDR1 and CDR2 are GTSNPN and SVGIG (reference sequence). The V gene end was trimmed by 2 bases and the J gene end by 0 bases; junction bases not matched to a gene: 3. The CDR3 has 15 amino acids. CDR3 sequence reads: CAWSLGRGSYNEQFF. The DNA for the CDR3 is TGTGCCTGGAGTCTCGGGAGGGGCTCCTACAATGAGCAGTTCTTC.

The CDR3 is CASTGAPLSSGYTF. The DNA of the CDR3 is TGTGCCAGCACAGGGGCCCCTCTCTCGAGTGGCTACACCTTC. The chain uses TRBV12-3 or TRBV12-4 and TRBJ1-2; TRBD1 might be the D (6 bases). The CDR3 contains 14 residues. Trimming took 7 bases from V and 7 from J, leaving 19 bases between them.

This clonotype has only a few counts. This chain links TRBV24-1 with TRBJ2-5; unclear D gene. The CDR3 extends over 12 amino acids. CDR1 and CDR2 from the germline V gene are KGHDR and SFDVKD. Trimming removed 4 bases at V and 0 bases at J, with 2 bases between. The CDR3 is CATSDYQETQYF. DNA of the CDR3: TGTGCCACCAGTGACTACCAAGAGACCCAGTACTTC.

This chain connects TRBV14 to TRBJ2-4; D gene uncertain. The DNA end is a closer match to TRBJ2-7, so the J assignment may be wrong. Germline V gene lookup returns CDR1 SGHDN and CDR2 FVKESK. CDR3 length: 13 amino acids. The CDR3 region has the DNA TGTGCCAGCAGCCAAGATTTAGGCAGCGAGCAGTACTTC. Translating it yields CASSQDLGSEQYF.

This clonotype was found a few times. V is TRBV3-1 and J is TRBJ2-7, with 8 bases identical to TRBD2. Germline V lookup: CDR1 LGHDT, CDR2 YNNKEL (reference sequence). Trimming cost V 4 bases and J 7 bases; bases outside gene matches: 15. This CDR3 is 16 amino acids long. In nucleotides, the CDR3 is TGTGCCAGCAGCCTTGGCAGCGGGAGCCCCTCAGGAGAGCAGTACTTC. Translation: CASSLGSGSPSGEQYF.

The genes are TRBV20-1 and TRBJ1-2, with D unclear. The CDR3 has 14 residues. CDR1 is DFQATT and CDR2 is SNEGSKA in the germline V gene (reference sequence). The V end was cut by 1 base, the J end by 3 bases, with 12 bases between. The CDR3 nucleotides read TGCAGTGCTAGAGCCGGGCCAGTCCACTATGGCTACACCTTC. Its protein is CSARAGPVHYGYTF.

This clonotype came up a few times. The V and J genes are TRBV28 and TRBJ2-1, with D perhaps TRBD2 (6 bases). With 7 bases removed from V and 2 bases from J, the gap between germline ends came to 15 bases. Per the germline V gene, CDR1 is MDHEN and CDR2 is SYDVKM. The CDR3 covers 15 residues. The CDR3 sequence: CASTDSGGAYNEQFF. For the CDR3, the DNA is TGTGCCAGCACAGACTCCGGGGGAGCCTACAATGAGCAGTTCTTC.

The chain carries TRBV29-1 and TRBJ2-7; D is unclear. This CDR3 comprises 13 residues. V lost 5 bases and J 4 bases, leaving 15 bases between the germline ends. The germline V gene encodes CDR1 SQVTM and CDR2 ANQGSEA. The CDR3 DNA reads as TGCAGCGTTATGCTTCACGGATTTTACGAGCAGTACTTC. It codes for CSVMLHGFYEQYF.

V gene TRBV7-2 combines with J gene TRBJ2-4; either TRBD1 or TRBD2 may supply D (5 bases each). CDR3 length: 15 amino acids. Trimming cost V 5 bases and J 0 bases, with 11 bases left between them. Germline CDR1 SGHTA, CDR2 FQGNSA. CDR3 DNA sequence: TGTGCCAGCAGCCCCATGGGGGTAGCCAAAAACATTCAGTACTTC. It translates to CASSPMGVAKNIQYF.

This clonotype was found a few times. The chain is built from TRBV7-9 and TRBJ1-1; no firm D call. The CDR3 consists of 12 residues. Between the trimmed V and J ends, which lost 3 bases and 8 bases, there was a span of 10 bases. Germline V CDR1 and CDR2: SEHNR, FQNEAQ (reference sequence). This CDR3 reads CASSFPGIEAFF. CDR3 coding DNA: TGTGCCAGCAGCTTTCCAGGAATCGAAGCTTTCTTT.

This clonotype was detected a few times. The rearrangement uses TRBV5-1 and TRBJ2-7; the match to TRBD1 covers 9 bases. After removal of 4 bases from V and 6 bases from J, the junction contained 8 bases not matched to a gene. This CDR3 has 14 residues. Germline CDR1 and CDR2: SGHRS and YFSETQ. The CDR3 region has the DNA TGCGCCAGCAGCGGAGGGGACAGGGAAGGCGAGCAGTACTTC. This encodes CASSGGDREGEQYF.

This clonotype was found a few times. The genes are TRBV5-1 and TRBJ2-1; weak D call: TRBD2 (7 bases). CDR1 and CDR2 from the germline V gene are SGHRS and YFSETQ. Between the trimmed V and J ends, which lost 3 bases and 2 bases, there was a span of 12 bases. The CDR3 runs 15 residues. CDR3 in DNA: TGCGCCAGCAGCTGGGAGGGGGGAGCCTACAATGAGCAGTTCTTC. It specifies CASSWEGGAYNEQFF.

The DNA for the CDR3 is TGTGCCAGCAGCGAAGGACTCCTTGCAACTAATGAAAAACTGTTTTTT. Residues: CASSEGLLATNEKLFF. The V and J genes are TRBV9 and TRBJ1-4; no clear D gene. Germline V gene sequence: CDR1 SGDLS, CDR2 YYNGEE. Trimming pared 3 bases from V and 0 bases from J, leaving 12 bases between. This CDR3 has 16 amino acids. Complete variable domain (other parts from reference TRBV9 and TRBJ1-4): DSGVTQTPKHLITATGQRVTLRCSPRSGDLSVYWYQQSLDQGLQFLIQYYNGEERAKGNILERFSAQQFPDLHSELNLSSLELGDSALYFCASSEGLLATNEKLFFGSGTQLSVL.

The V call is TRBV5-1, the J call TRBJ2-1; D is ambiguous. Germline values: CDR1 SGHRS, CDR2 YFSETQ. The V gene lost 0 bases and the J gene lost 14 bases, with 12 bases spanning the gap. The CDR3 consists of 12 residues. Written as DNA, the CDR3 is TGCGCCAGCAGCTTGGAAGGTGTTAGCAAGTTCTTC. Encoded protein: CASSLEGVSKFF.

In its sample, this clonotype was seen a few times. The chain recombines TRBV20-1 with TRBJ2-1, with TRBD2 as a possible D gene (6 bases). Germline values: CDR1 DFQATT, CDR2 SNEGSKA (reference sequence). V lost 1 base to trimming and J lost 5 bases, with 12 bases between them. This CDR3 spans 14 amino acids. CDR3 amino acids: CSARVRDSDNEQFF. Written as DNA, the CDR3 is TGCAGTGCTAGAGTTCGGGACTCTGACAATGAGCAGTTCTTC.

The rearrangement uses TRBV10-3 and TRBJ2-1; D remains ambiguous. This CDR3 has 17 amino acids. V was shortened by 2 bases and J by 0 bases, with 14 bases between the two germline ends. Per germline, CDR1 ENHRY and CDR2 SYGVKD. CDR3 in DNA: TGTGCCATCAGTGAGGATCGAGTGGCGAGCTCCTACAATGAGCAGTTCTTC. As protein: CAISEDRVASSYNEQFF.

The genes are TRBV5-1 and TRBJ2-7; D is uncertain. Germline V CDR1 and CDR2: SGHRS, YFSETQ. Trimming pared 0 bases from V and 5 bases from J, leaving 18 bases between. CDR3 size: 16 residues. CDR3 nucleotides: TGCGCCAGCAGCTTGGCCCTAACTGTCCCTAGGAACGAGCAGTACTTC. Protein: CASSLALTVPRNEQYF.

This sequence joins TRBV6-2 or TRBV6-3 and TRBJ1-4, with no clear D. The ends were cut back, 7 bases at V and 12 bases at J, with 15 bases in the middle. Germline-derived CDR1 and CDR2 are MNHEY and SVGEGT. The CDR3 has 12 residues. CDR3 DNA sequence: TGTGCCAGCATCGGAGGCCCCGGCCAACTGTTTTTT. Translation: CASIGGPGQLFF.

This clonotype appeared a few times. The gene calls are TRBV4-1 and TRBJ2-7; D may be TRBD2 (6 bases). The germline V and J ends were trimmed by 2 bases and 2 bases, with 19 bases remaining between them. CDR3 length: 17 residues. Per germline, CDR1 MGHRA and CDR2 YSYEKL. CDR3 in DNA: TGCGCCAGCAGCCAACCGGAGGCGGGATGGCCGCCCTACGAGCAGTACTTC. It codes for CASSQPEAGWPPYEQYF.

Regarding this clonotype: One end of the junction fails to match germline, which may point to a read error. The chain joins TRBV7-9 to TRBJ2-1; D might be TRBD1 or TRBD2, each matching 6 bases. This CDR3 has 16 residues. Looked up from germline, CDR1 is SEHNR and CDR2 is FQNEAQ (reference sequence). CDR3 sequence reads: CASSLGPGASYNERFF. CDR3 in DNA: TGTGCCAGCAGCTTAGGACCGGGGGCCTCCTACAATGAGCGGTTCTTC.

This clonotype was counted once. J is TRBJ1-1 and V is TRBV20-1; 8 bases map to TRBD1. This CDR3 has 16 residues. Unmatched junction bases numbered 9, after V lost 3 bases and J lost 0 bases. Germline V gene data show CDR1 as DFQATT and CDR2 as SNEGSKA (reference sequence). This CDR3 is CSARSGGAGMNTEAFF. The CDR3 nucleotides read TGCAGTGCTAGGTCAGGGGGCGCGGGTATGAACACTGAAGCTTTCTTT.

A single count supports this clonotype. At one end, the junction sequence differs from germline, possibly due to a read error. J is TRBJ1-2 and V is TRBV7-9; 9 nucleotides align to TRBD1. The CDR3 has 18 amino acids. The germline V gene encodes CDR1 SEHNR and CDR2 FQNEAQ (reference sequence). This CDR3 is CANSSEYYRGPGMGGYTF. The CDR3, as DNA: TGTGCCAACAGCTCCGAATATTACAGGGGGCCAGGAATGGGCGGCTACACCTTC. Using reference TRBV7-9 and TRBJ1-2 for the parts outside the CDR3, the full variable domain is DTGVSQNPRHKITKRGQNVTFRCDPISEHNRLYWYRQTLGQGPEFLTYFQNEAQLEKSRLLSDRFSAERPKGSFSTLEIQRTEQGDSAMYLCANSSEYYRGPGMGGYTFGSGTRLTVV.

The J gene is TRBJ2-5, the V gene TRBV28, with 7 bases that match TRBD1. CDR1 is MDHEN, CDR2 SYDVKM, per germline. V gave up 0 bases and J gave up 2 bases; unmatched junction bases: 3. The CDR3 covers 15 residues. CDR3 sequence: CASSLWDRTQETQYF. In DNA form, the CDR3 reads TGTGCCAGCAGTTTATGGGACAGGACACAAGAGACCCAGTACTTC.

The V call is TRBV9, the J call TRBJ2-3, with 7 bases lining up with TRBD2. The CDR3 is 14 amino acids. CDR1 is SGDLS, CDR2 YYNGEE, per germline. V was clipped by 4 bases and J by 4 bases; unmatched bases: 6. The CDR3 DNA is TGTGCCAGCAGCCCACTAGCGTGGGCAGATACGCAGTATTTT. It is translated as CASSPLAWADTQYF.

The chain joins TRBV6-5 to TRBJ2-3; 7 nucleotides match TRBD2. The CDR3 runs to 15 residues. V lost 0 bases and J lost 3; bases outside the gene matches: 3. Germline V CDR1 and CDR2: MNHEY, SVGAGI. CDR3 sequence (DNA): TGTGCCAGCAGTTACTCGGAAGCGGGGACAGATACGCAGTATTTT. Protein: CASSYSEAGTDTQYF.

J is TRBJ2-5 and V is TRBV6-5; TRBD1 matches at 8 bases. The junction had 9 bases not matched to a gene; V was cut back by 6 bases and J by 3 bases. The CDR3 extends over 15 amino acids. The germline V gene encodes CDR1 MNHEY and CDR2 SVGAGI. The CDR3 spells CASSDRGWGEETQYF. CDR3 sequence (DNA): TGTGCCAGCAGCGACAGGGGTTGGGGGGAAGAGACCCAGTACTTC.